This TCR beta chain was recorded in a study of cytomegalovirus exposure and HLA in healthy donors. Study summary: The same platform was used for the 130 or so validation repertoires as for the approximately 610 first-cohort repertoires, as reported in a later analysis. Notes on the study in general: Both high specificity and high sensitivity reportedly marked the classifier's diagnosis of cytomegalovirus status. Usually a TCR sequence was rare, but some public TCRs were found in many donors.

Remarks on this clone: Its antigen is not identified. The same CDR3 also results from other DNA sequences found in this sample.

Separate from the approximately 670-subject first cohort, the roughly 120-subject validation cohort was the one that the donors belonged to. Trimming removed 5 bases from V and 4 bases from J, with 8 bases in between. This CDR3 contains 12 residues. In germline, CDR1 is MDHEN, CDR2 SYDVKM. Measured with immunoSEQ multiplex PCR; TCRdb has only the in-frame clones, and not every one. The sample consists of 200,000 to 250,000 clones, roughly 84% of them appearing once. J is TRBJ1-1 and V is TRBV28, with D uncertain. The source is a woman aged 18-29 years in good health and CMV-seropositive. The sequencing sample was made of PBMCs. CDR3 sequence reads: CASSLRGTEAFF. The CDR3 DNA follows: TGTGCCAGCAGTCTGCGTGGCACTGAAGCTTTCTTT.